These 22 T cell receptor beta chains came from one sample sequenced in a study of cytomegalovirus exposure and HLA in healthy donors (dated by TCRdb to the late 2010s). The library came from the immunoSEQ multiplex PCR assay. For the multiplex PCR, a mixture combining 60 forward primers for TCR Vbeta segments and 13 reverse primers for TCR Jbeta segments was used. TCRdb provides this immuneACCESS table in a form limited to in-frame rearrangements. Some clones are lacking; in checked studies, under half of them reflect an unresolved V gene, and why the rest are absent is not known. Within this sample are roughly 84,000 clones, with under 80% of them counted one time only. The ten largest clones capture 13% of the sample. Material: PBMCs. These TCRs come from a human donor in good health.

This clone was detected only a few times. The chain employs TRBV11-2 and TRBJ1-1; D unresolved. This CDR3 region has 14 residues. V was cut by 1 base and J by 3 bases, with 9 bases left in between. Germline V CDR1 and CDR2: SGHAT, FQNNGV. The CDR3 sequence: CASSLVRVDTEAFF. Here the CDR3 DNA reads TGTGCCAGCAGCTTAGTGCGGGTGGACACTGAAGCTTTCTTT.

The rearrangement uses TRBV7-2 and TRBJ1-5, with D possibly being TRBD1 (5 bases). Trimming pared 1 base from V and 7 bases from J, leaving 11 bases between. Germline V gene data show CDR1 as SGHTA and CDR2 as FQGNSA. This CDR3 has 14 residues. The CDR3 region is CASSLDAGVQPQHF. CDR3 coding DNA: TGTGCCAGCAGCTTAGATGCGGGGGTCCAGCCCCAGCATTTT.

The chain employs TRBV19 and TRBJ2-1; TRBD1 agrees at 8 bases. The V gene's germline CDR1 is LNHDA and CDR2 SQIVND (reference sequence). This CDR3 comprises 14 residues. The V and J ends lost 1 base and 8 bases, in that order; junction bases with no gene match: 4. CDR3 sequence (DNA): TGTGCCAGTAGTATAGTGGGCAGGGGGCATGAGCAGTTCTTC. The encoded protein is CASSIVGRGHEQFF. Full variable domain (rest looked up from reference TRBV19 and TRBJ2-1): DGGITQSPKYLFRKEGQNVTLSCEQNLNHDAMYWYRQDPGQGLRLIYYSQIVNDFQKGDIAEGYSVSREKKESFPLTVTSAQKNPTAFYLCASSIVGRGHEQFFGPGTRLTVL.

The chain uses TRBV5-1 and TRBJ2-3, with 9 bases aligning to TRBD2. The CDR3 runs 15 residues. Unmatched junction bases numbered 5, after V lost 2 bases and J lost 4 bases. The germline V gene encodes CDR1 SGHRS and CDR2 YFSETQ. The CDR3 here is CASSLLAGVSDTQYF. CDR3 sequence (DNA): TGCGCCAGCAGCTTATTAGCGGGGGTGTCAGATACGCAGTATTTT.

The chain employs TRBV10-2 and TRBJ2-3; 12 nucleotides align to TRBD2. The germline CDR1 and CDR2 sequences are WSHSY and SAAADI. CDR3 size: 15 residues. The junction had 6 bases not matched to a gene; V was cut back by 6 bases and J by 5 bases. DNA of the CDR3: TGCGCCAGCAGGTGGACTAGCGGGGCTAGAGATACGCAGTATTTT. It yields the protein CASRWTSGARDTQYF.

This clone occurred a few times. The rearrangement joins TRBV9 to TRBJ1-1, with D perhaps TRBD1 (6 bases). Germline values: CDR1 SGDLS, CDR2 YYNGEE. Trimming cost V 7 bases and J 4 bases, with 14 bases left between them. This CDR3 has 13 residues. The CDR3 protein is CASGKGGATEAFF. CDR3 in DNA: TGTGCCAGCGGAAAAGGGGGGGCCACTGAAGCTTTCTTT.

This chain uses TRBV30 with TRBJ2-5, with TRBD2 matching over 9 bases. V gave up 8 bases and J gave up 4 bases; unmatched junction bases: 17. This CDR3 comprises 16 residues. CDR1 is GTSNPN, CDR2 SVGIG, per germline (reference sequence). CDR3 sequence reads: CAGGASGAMRGETQYF. CDR3 nucleotide sequence: TGTGCCGGGGGGGCTAGCGGGGCCATGCGGGGAGAGACCCAGTACTTC.

This clone has only one observation. The CDR3 DNA sequence: TGTGCCAGCAGTCCGGGAAGCTCCTATAATTCACCCCTCCACTTT. As protein: CASSPGSSYNSPLHF. The rearrangement joins TRBV27 to TRBJ1-6; no clear D. Germline CDR1 is MNHEY and CDR2 is SMNVEV (reference sequence). Trimming took 5 bases from V and 0 from J, leaving 8 bases between them. CDR3 size: 15 residues.

The chain joins TRBV7-2 to TRBJ2-3, with a tentative D call TRBD1 (6 bases). The CDR3 runs to 15 residues. Trimming left V 5 bases short and J 0 bases short, with 12 bases between. Germline assignment: CDR1 SGHTA and CDR2 FQGNSA. CDR3 protein: CASSPQGISTDTQYF. CDR3 sequence (DNA): TGTGCCAGCAGCCCCCAGGGGATAAGCACAGATACGCAGTATTTT.

This CDR3 reads CASGVRDQPQHF. The CDR3 coding sequence is TGTGCCAGCGGGGTGAGGGATCAGCCCCAGCATTTT. The V call is TRBV27, the J call TRBJ1-5; no firm D call. Deletions cut 8 bases from V and 5 bases from J, with 10 bases between. Germline V gene lookup returns CDR1 MNHEY and CDR2 SMNVEV (reference sequence). The CDR3 length is 12 residues.

The V call is TRBV5-4, the J call TRBJ2-3; D is perhaps TRBD2 (7 bases). The CDR3 has 17 residues. Germline assignment: CDR1 SGHNT and CDR2 YYREEE (reference sequence). V dropped 4 bases and J dropped 2 bases, with 20 bases sitting between them. The CDR3 is CASSLTGGGSYTDTQYF. For the CDR3, the DNA is TGTGCCAGCAGCCTGACGGGGGGCGGGTCCTACACAGATACGCAGTATTTT.

This sequence joins TRBV27 and TRBJ1-1, with D possibly being TRBD1 (5 bases). Germline assignment: CDR1 MNHEY and CDR2 SMNVEV (reference sequence). CDR3 length: 13 residues. Trimming removed 4 bases at V and 0 bases at J, with 6 bases between. For the CDR3, the DNA is TGTGCCAGCAGTTCGACAGTGAACACTGAAGCTTTCTTT. This encodes CASSSTVNTEAFF.

The J gene is TRBJ1-1, the V gene TRBV7-9, with D unresolved. The germline CDR1 and CDR2 sequences are SEHNR and FQNEAQ (reference sequence). The CDR3 contains 14 residues. Trimming stripped 5 bases from V and 2 bases from J, with 12 bases between. The CDR3 is CASSRQAANTEAFF. CDR3 DNA: TGTGCCAGCAGCCGTCAGGCAGCCAACACTGAAGCTTTCTTT.

This clone was found once. V usage is TRBV5-6 and J usage is TRBJ2-2; the D gene is possibly TRBD2 (6 bases). Germline assignment: CDR1 SGHDT and CDR2 YYEEEE. This CDR3 contains 17 residues. The V and J ends lost 0 bases and 1 base respectively, with 13 bases between them. CDR3 residues: CASSLAAGYWNTGELFF. CDR3 DNA sequence: TGTGCCAGCAGCTTGGCCGCGGGGTACTGGAACACCGGGGAGCTGTTTTTT. Full variable domain (missing parts from reference TRBV5-6 and TRBJ2-2): DAGVTQSPTHLIKTRGQQVTLRCSPKSGHDTVSWYQQALGQGPQFIFQYYEEEERQRGNFPDRFSGHQFPNYSSELNVNALLLGDSALYLCASSLAAGYWNTGELFFGEGSRLTVL.

This clone appeared a few times. The rearrangement joins TRBV9 to TRBJ1-2; 11 positions match TRBD1. V shed 3 bases, J shed 7 bases, and the junction held 5 bases outside the gene matches. This CDR3 spans 14 amino acids. Germline values: CDR1 SGDLS, CDR2 YYNGEE. For the CDR3, the DNA is TGTGCCAGCAGCGACCGGGACAGGGGGTTTGGCTACACCTTC. Translation: CASSDRDRGFGYTF.

The chain recombines TRBV27 with TRBJ2-1; weak D call: TRBD1 (6 bases). CDR1 and CDR2 (germline): MNHEY, SMNVEV (reference sequence). V lost 5 bases and J 5 bases, leaving 10 bases between the germline ends. The CDR3 is 13 residues long. The CDR3 sequence: CASSQDRNNEQFF. CDR3 DNA sequence: TGTGCCAGCAGTCAGGACAGAAACAATGAGCAGTTCTTC.

This rearrangement joins TRBV4-3 to TRBJ1-6, with D perhaps matching TRBD1 (5 bases). Germline CDR1 reads LGHNA; CDR2 reads YSLEER. V dropped 0 bases and J dropped 5 bases, with 11 bases sitting between them. The CDR3 has 16 amino acids. The chain's CDR3 is CASSQDRAGDNSPLHF. CDR3 nucleotides: TGCGCCAGCAGCCAAGATCGGGCGGGGGATAATTCACCCCTCCACTTT.

This CDR3 is CASSVTSGESYEQYF. The CDR3 nucleotides are TGTGCCAGCAGTGTAACTAGCGGGGAGTCCTACGAGCAGTACTTC. The chain recombines TRBV2 with TRBJ2-7; 10 bases are a match to TRBD2. The ends lost 4 bases at V and 1 base at J; junction bases unmatched: 4. This CDR3 is built from 15 residues. Germline V gives CDR1 SNHLY, CDR2 FYNNEI.

The rearrangement links TRBV4-1 to TRBJ1-6; D might be TRBD1 (5 bases). CDR3 length: 14 residues. Deletions cut 1 base from V and 9 bases from J, with 10 bases between. Looked up from germline, CDR1 is MGHRA and CDR2 is YSYEKL. CDR3: CASSQVARVSPLHF. Written as DNA, the CDR3 is TGCGCCAGCAGCCAAGTGGCCAGGGTTTCACCCCTCCACTTT.

This chain uses TRBV7-9 with TRBJ1-4, with a possible D match to TRBD1 (5 bases). Germline V gene lookup returns CDR1 SEHNR and CDR2 FQNEAQ (reference sequence). V lost 2 bases, J lost 7 bases, and 5 bases lay in between. This CDR3 region has 12 residues. The CDR3: CASSLQGEKLFF. Written as DNA, the CDR3 is TGTGCCAGCAGCTTACAGGGTGAAAAACTGTTTTTT. Based on the CDR3 plus reference TRBV7-9 and TRBJ1-4, the full variable domain is DTGVSQNPRHKITKRGQNVTFRCDPISEHNRLYWYRQTLGQGPEFLTYFQNEAQLEKSRLLSDRFSAERPKGSFSTLEIQRTEQGDSAMYLCASSLQGEKLFFGSGTQLSVL.

The chain has TRBV27 and TRBJ1-6; D is undetermined. This CDR3 comprises 16 residues. CDR1 is MNHEY and CDR2 is SMNVEV in the germline V gene (reference sequence). The germline V and J ends were trimmed by 6 bases and 8 bases, with 20 bases remaining between them. The CDR3 region has the DNA TGTGCCAGCAGAGCCGGGGTGGGGAATATTGATTCACCCCTCCACTTT. Encoded protein: CASRAGVGNIDSPLHF.

CDR3 nucleotide sequence: TGTGCCAGCAGCCCCGCGACTAGCGATAGCACAGATACGCAGTATTTT. This gives the protein CASSPATSDSTDTQYF. The chain couples TRBV7-8 to TRBJ2-3; 8 nucleotides match TRBD2. Germline trimming cut 5 bases from V and 0 bases from J; bases unmatched to any gene: 7. The CDR3 is 16 amino acids. In germline, CDR1 is SGHVS, CDR2 FQNEAQ.